This T cell receptor beta chain comes out of a study of T cell responses to AZD1222 COVID-19 vaccine. Study conclusions and caveats: It should be noted that donors were predominantly white British and more often female, and clonal diversity was possibly underestimated. With two AZD1222 doses given, Spike-specific TCR breadth and depth both rose. CD4 TCRs linked to vaccination spanned spike, dominating at 160-218 and 743-854.

Comments on this clone: Its antigen is unidentified.

The germline CDR1 and CDR2 sequences are WSHSY and SAAADI. Trimming at V came to 3 bases and at J to 3 bases, leaving 7 bases not matched to a gene. The CDR3 runs to 15 residues. The protocol was immunoSEQ multiplex PCR, while the TCRdb copy is restricted to in-frame clones and leaves out a portion. The sample holds about 140,000 clones; 85% to 95% are singletons and the top ten take around 0.9%. The sequence derives from an adult in good health. V gene TRBV10-2 combines with J gene TRBJ2-7, with 8 bases matching TRBD2. Sequenced material: peripheral blood, taken on day 0 of MenACWY control vaccination. The CDR3: CASSDYGTRHYEQYF. The CDR3 nucleotides read TGCGCCAGCAGTGATTACGGGACTAGGCACTACGAGCAGTACTTC.